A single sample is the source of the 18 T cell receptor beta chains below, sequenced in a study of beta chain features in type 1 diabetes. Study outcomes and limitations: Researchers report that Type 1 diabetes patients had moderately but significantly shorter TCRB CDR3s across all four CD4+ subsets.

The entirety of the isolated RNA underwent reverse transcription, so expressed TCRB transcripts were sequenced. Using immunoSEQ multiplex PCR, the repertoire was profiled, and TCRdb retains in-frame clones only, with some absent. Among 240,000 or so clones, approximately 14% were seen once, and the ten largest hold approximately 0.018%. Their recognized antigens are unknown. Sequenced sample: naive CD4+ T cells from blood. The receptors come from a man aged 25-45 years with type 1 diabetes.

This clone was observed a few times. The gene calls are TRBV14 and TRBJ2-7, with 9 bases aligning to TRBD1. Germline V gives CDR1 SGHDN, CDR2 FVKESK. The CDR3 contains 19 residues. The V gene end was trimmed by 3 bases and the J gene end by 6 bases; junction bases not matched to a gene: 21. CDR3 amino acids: CASSQAYLPPGQGRGEQYF. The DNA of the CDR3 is TGTGCCAGCAGCCAGGCTTACCTCCCCCCGGGACAGGGTCGGGGCGAGCAGTACTTC.

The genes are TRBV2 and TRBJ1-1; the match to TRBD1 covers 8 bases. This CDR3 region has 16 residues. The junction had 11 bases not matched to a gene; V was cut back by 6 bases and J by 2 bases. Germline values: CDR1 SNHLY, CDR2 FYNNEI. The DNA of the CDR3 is TGTGCCAGCAGAAACGACGGTGGACAGGGCAACACTGAAGCTTTCTTT. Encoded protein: CASRNDGGQGNTEAFF.

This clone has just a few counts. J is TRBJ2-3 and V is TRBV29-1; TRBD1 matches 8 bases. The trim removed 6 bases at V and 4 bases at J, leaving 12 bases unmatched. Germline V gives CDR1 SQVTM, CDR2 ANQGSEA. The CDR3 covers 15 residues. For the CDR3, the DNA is TGCAGCGTCCGCGTGGCAGGGGGCTACGCAGATACGCAGTATTTT. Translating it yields CSVRVAGGYADTQYF.

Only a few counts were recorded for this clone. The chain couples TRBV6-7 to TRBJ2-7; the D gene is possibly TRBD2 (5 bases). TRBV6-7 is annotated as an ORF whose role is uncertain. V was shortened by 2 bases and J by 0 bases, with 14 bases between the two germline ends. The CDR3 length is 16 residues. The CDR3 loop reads CASSYPPGISSYEQYF. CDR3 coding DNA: TGTGCCAGCAGTTACCCCCCCGGGATAAGCTCCTACGAGCAGTACTTC.

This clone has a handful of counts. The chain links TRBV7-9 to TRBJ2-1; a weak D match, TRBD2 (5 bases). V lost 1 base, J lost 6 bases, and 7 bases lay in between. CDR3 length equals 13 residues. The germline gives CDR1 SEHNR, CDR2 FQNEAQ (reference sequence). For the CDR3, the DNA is TGTGCCAGCAGCTTAGTGGCGGGCAATGAGCAGTTCTTC. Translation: CASSLVAGNEQFF.

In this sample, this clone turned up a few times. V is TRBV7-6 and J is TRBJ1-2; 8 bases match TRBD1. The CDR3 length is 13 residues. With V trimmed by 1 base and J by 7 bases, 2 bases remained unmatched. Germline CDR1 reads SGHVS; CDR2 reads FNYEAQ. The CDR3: CASSLGGQVGYTF. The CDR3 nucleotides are TGTGCCAGCAGCTTAGGGGGACAGGTTGGCTACACCTTC.

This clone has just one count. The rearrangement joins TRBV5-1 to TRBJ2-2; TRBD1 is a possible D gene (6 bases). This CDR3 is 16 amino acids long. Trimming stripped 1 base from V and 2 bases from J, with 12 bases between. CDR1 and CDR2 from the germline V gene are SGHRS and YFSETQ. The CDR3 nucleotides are TGCGCCAGCAGCTTGATCCAGGGGATTAACACCGGGGAGCTGTTTTTT. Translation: CASSLIQGINTGELFF.

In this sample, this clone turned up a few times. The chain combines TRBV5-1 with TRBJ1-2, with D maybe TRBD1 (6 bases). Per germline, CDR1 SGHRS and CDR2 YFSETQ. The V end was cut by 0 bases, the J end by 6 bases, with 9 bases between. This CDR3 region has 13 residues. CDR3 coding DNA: TGCGCCAGCAGCTTGGACAGGGCGGATGGCTACACCTTC. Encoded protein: CASSLDRADGYTF.

In nucleotides, the CDR3 is TGTGCCAGCAGGGGACTAGCGGAGACCCAGTACTTC. It is translated as CASRGLAETQYF. J is TRBJ2-5 and V is TRBV2, with TRBD2 identical over 10 bases. The V gene end was trimmed by 6 bases and the J gene end by 5 bases; junction bases not matched to a gene: 0. Germline CDR1 is SNHLY and CDR2 is FYNNEI. The CDR3 loop spans 12 amino acids.

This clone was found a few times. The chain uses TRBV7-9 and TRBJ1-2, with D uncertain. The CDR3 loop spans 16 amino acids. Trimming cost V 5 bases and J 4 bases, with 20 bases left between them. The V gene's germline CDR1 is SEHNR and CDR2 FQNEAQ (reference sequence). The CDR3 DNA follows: TGTGCCAGCAGCGAGCTCGGAGGAGCCGGCCCCTATGGCTACACCTTC. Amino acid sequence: CASSELGGAGPYGYTF.

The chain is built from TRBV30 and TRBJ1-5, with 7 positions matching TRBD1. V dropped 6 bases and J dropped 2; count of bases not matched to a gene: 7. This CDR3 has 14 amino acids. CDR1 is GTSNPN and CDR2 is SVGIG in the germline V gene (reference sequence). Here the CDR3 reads CACRQGVGNQPQHF. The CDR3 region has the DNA TGTGCCTGCAGACAGGGAGTTGGCAATCAGCCCCAGCATTTT.

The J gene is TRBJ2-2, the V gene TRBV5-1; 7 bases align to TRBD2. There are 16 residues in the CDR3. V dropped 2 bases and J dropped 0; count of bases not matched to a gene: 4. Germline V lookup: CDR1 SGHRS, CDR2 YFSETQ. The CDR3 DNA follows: TGCGCCAGCAGCTTTGTAGGGACTACGAACACCGGGGAGCTGTTTTTT. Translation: CASSFVGTTNTGELFF.

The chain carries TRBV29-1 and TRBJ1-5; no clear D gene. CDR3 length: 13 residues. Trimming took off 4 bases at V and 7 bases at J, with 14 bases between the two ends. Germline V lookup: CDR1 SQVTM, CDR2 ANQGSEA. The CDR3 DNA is TGCAGCGTTGGGGCCTTCCCCGGACAGCCCCAGCATTTT. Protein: CSVGAFPGQPQHF.

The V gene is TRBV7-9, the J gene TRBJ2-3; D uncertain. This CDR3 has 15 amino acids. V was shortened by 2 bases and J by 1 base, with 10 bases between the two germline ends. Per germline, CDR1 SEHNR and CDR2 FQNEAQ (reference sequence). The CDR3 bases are TGTGCCAGCAGCTTACACAGCTTAGGCACAGATACGCAGTATTTT. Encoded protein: CASSLHSLGTDTQYF.

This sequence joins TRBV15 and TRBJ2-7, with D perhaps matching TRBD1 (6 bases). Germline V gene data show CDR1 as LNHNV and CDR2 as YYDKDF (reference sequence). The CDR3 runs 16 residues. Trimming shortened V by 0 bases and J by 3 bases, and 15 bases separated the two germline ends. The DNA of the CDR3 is TGTGCCACCAGCAGAGATGCCCAACAGGGATTCTACGAGCAGTACTTC. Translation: CATSRDAQQGFYEQYF.

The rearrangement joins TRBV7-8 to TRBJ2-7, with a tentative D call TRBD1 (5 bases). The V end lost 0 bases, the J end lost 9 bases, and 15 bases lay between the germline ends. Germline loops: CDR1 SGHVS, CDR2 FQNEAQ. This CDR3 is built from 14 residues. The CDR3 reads CASSLALVDIRQYF. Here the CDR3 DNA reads TGTGCCAGCAGCTTAGCGTTAGTGGACATCAGGCAGTACTTC.

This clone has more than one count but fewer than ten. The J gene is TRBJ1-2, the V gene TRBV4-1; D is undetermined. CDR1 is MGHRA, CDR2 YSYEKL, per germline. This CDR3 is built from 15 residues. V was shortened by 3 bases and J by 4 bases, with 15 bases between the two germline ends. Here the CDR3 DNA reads TGCGCCAGCAGCCAGATGCCCACCGGTCCCTATGGCTACACCTTC. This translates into CASSQMPTGPYGYTF.

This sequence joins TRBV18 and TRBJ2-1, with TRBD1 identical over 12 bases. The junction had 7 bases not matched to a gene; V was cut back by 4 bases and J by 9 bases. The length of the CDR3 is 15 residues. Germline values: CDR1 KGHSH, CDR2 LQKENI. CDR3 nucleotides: TGTGCCAGCTCACTACCGGGACAGGGGGCCGTTGAGCAGTTCTTC. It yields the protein CASSLPGQGAVEQFF.